This TCR beta chain is from a study of T cell responses to AZD1222 COVID-19 vaccine. Whole-study findings and limits: Without day 14 samples, only post-peak T cell repertoires were studied. In a largely white British group with more females than males, clonal diversity was possibly underestimated.

Only in-frame clones appear in the TCRdb table, and some are missing; sequencing was by immunoSEQ multiplex PCR. The sample lists tens of thousands of clones, roughly 89% occurring once. About this clone: Its antigen is as yet unknown.

Germline CDR1 MDHEN, CDR2 SYDVKM. Trimming removed 8 bases at V and 3 bases at J, with 14 bases between. The CDR3 runs 13 residues. The source of this sequence is an adult who received the AZD1222 COVID-19 vaccine. Sequencing used peripheral blood, obtained 28 days after the second AZD1222 dose. The V call is TRBV28, the J call TRBJ2-7; D possibly corresponds to TRBD1 (6 bases). The CDR3 coding sequence is TGTGCCAGCGGTGAAGACAGGATCTACGAGCAGTACTTC. It encodes CASGEDRIYEQYF.